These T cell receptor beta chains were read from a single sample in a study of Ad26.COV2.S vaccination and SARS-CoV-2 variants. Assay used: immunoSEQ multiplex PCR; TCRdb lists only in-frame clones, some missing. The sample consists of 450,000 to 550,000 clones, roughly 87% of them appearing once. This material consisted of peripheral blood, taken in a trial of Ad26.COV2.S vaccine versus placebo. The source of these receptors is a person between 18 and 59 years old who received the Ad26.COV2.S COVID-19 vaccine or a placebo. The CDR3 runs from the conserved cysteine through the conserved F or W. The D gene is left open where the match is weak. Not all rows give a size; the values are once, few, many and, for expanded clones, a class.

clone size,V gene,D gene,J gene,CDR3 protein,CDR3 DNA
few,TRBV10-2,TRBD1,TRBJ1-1,CASRGGWDRLPSYLWELPNTEAFF,TGCGCCAGCAGGGGCGGGTGGGACAGGTTGCCCTCCTACCTTTGGGAACTACCGAACACTGAAGCTTTCTTT
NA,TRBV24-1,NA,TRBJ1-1,CATSGGGNTEAFF,TGTGCCACCAGTGGAGGGGGGAACACTGAAGCTTTCTTT
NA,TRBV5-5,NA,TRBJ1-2,CASSQVSVSGVGYTF,TGTGCCAGCAGCCAAGTATCGGTCTCAGGGGTGGGCTACACCTTC
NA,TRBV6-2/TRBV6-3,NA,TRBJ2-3,CASSSLGPGTQYF,TGTGCCAGCAGCTCCTTGGGCCCGGGTACGCAGTATTTT
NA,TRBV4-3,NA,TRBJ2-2,CASSQEPGGLHVISNTGELFF,TGCGCCAGCAGCCAGGAACCAGGGGGACTCCATGTTATTTCGAACACCGGGGAGCTGTTTTTT
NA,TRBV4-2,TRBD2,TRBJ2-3,CASSQAGRGGRFADTQYF,TGTGCCAGCAGCCAAGCCGGGCGGGGGGGCCGTTTCGCAGATACGCAGTATTTT
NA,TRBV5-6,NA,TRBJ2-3,CASSLLRAGGDTQYF,TGTGCCAGCAGCTTGTTAAGGGCCGGGGGAGATACGCAGTATTTT
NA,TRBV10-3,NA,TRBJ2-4,CAISDGGGGDIQYF,TGTGCCATCAGTGATGGGGGAGGAGGGGACATTCAGTACTTC
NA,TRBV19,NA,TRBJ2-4,CASSTFRVLAKNIQYF,TGTGCCAGTAGTACCTTCAGGGTGCTAGCCAAAAACATTCAGTACTTC
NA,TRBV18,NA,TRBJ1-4,CASSPKEGRANEKLFF,TGTGCCAGCTCACCAAAGGAAGGGAGGGCTAATGAAAAACTGTTTTTT
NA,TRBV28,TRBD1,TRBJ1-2,CASSDGTGTYGYTF,TGTGCCAGCAGTGACGGGACAGGGACGTATGGCTACACCTTC
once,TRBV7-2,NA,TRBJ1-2,CASSSGGYTF,TGTGCCAGCAGTTCGGGTGGCTACACCTTC
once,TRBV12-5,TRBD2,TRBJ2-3,CASADSGIDTQYF,TGTGCTAGTGCGGATAGCGGGATAGATACGCAGTATTTT
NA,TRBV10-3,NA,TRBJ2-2,CAIDTGNTGELFF,TGTGCCATCGATACAGGAAACACCGGGGAGCTGTTTTTT
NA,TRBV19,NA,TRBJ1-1,CASSIAAGRGVTEAFF,TGTGCCAGTAGTATAGCGGCAGGCAGGGGTGTGACTGAAGCTTTCTTT
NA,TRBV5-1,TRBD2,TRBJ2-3,CASSPDVGGGGNTQYF,TGCGCCAGCAGCCCGGACGTGGGCGGGGGGGGAAATACGCAGTATTTT
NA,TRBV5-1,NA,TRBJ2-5,CASSLLLGTRQETQYF,TGCGCCAGCAGCTTGCTGCTAGGGACCCGTCAAGAGACCCAGTACTTC
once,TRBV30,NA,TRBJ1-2,CAWTGHNYGYTF,TGTGCCTGGACCGGGCATAACTATGGCTACACCTTC
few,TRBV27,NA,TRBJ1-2,CASRKGSTRYGYTF,TGTGCCAGCAGGAAGGGCTCTACTCGCTATGGCTACACCTTC
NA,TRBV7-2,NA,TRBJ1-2,CASSLEEEANYGYTF,TGTGCCAGCAGCTTAGAGGAAGAAGCTAACTATGGCTACACCTTC
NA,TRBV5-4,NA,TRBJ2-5,CASSLPWGETQYF,TGTGCCAGCAGCCTCCCGTGGGGGGAGACCCAGTACTTC
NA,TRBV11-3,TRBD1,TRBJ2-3,CASSPRQGAYQNTQYF,TGTGCCAGCAGCCCCAGGCAGGGGGCGTACCAAAATACGCAGTATTTT
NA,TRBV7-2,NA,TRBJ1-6,CASSLGSPLHF,TGTGCCAGCAGCTTAGGTTCACCCCTCCACTTT
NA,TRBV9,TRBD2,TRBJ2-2,CASSVTSGTRIPGELFF,TGTGCCAGCAGCGTCACAAGCGGGACTAGAATCCCCGGGGAGCTGTTTTTT
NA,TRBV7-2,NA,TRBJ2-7,CASSLGIGGYEQYF,TGTGCCAGCAGCTTAGGGATAGGGGGTTACGAGCAGTACTTC
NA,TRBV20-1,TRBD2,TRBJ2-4,CSASRLAGSTDIQYF,TGCAGTGCTAGTCGTCTAGCGGGATCGACGGACATTCAGTACTTC
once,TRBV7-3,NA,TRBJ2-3,CASSSLPTSTDTQYF,TGTGCCAGCAGCTCCCTACCCACTAGCACAGATACGCAGTATTTT
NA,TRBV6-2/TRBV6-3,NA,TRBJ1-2,CASSYGARGPNYGYTF,TGTGCCAGCAGTTACGGCGCCAGGGGCCCCAACTATGGCTACACCTTC
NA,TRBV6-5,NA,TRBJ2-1,CASRGSRYNEQFF,TGTGCCAGCAGAGGTAGCAGATACAATGAGCAGTTCTTC
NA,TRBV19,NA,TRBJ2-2,CASNQGHYVGELFF,TGTGCCAGTAATCAAGGACATTATGTAGGGGAGCTGTTTTTT
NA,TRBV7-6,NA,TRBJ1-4,CASSLLGPRDEKLFF,TGTGCCAGCAGCTTACTGGGACCACGGGATGAAAAACTGTTTTTT
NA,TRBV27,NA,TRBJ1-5,CASSFFPGNQPQHF,TGTGCCAGCAGTTTTTTCCCGGGCAATCAGCCCCAGCATTTT
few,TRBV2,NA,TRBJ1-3,CASSEMGISGNTIYF,TGTGCCAGCAGTGAAATGGGGATCTCTGGAAACACCATATATTTT
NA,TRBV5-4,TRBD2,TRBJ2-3,CASSRGGRASTDTQYF,TGTGCCAGCTCAAGGGGCGGGAGGGCTAGCACAGATACGCAGTATTTT
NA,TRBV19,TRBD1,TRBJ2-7,CASSITDRGRYEQYF,TGTGCCAGTAGCATCACGGACAGGGGACGCTACGAGCAGTACTTC
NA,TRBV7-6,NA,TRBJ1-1,CASSPGHLNTEAFF,TGTGCCAGCAGCCCGGGACACCTAAACACTGAAGCTTTCTTT
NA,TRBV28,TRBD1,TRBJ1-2,CASSLTGGESGGYTF,TGTGCCAGCAGTTTAACAGGGGGCGAGTCCGGTGGCTACACCTTC
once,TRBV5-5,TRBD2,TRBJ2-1,CASSEILAGVDWGSYNEQFF,TGTGCCAGCAGCGAAATACTAGCGGGAGTCGACTGGGGGTCCTACAATGAGCAGTTCTTC
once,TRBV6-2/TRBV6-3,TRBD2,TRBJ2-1,CASSSPRGGGGAVYNEQFF,TGTGCCAGCAGTTCCCCCCGGGGGGGCGGGGGGGCCGTTTACAATGAGCAGTTCTTC
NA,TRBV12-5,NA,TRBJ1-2,CASGLDLNYGYTF,TGTGCTAGTGGTTTGGACCTCAACTATGGCTACACCTTC
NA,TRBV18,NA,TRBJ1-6,CASSPVGVNSPLHF,TGTGCCAGCTCACCAGTAGGGGTTAATTCACCCCTCCACTTT
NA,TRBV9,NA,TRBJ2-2,CASSVAASGELFF,TGTGCCAGCAGCGTAGCTGCATCCGGGGAGCTGTTTTTT
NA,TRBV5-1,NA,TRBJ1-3,CASSFQGSGNTIYF,TGCGCCAGCAGCTTTCAGGGGTCTGGAAACACCATATATTTT
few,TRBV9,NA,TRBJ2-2,CASSVSVPSGFDTGELFF,TGTGCCAGCAGCGTATCGGTACCGTCGGGGTTTGACACCGGGGAGCTGTTTTTT
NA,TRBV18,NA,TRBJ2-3,CASSLLGAIRPTDTQYF,TGTGCCAGCTCTCTTCTAGGGGCGATCCGCCCCACAGATACGCAGTATTTT
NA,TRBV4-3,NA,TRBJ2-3,CASSQKFSTDTQYF,TGCGCCAGCAGCCAAAAGTTTAGCACAGATACGCAGTATTTT
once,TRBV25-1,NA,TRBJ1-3,CASSTHSGNTIYF,TGTGCCAGCAGTACCCACTCTGGAAACACCATATATTTT
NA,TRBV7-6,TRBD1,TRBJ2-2,CASSLEAGGITGELFF,TGTGCCAGCAGCTTAGAGGCAGGGGGTATCACCGGGGAGCTGTTTTTT
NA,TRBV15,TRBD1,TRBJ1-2,CATTLDREVSGYTF,TGTGCCACCACCTTAGACAGGGAAGTTAGTGGCTACACCTTC